This T cell receptor delta chain was recorded in a study of γδ T cells in repeated Plasmodium falciparum infection. Whole-study context: Donors were malaria-exposed Malian children or age- and gender-matched Australian children. Sampling occurred at baseline, pre-infection for selected infections, and 21 days post-infection. Study observations and caveats: Malian donors came from one small rural village, predominantly one ethnic group. Malian children's Vdelta2-negative repertoires appeared more expanded and less diverse than Australians'.

V shed 4 bases and J 0 bases; nucleotides not matched to a gene: 23. Per the germline V gene, CDR1 is TSWWSYY and CDR2 is QGS. The CDR3 extends over 21 amino acids. TCRdb re-called the multiplex PCR reads using CATT. The repertoire includes around 50,000 delta-chain clones, approximately 1.5% of them detected once, and approximately 16% sits in the top ten. A word on this clone: Antigen: not known. TCRdb's entry gives the protein of a much larger clone, which mismatches this DNA's translation at residue 14, likely from a read error; the protein reported here is translated from the DNA.

Vgamma9/Vdelta2+ and Vdelta2-negative gammadelta T cells were flow-sorted from PBMC for bulk sequencing. The gene calls are TRDV1 and TRDJ1; the match to TRDD3 covers 7 bases. No J segment appears in TCRdb, so it was assigned here by matching the sequence to germline. This TCR was recovered from a pool of human donors (malaria-infected and uninfected, not separated). Sequenced sample: gamma-delta T cells from blood. The CDR3 DNA follows: TGTGCTCTTGGGGTTTCGCCTACTCTATCTTACTGGGGACTTTACACCGATAAACTCATCTTT. Encoded protein: CALGVSPTLSYWGLYTDKLIF.